This TCR beta chain originates from a study of neurological immune-mediated disorders. Regarding the study as a whole: Patients with HTLV-1-associated myelopathy had the highest level of TCR clonal expansion, whereas patients with multiple sclerosis had the lowest level, falling beneath the level found in healthy controls.

The unsorted libraries were prepared from 2 million PBMCs (stored at -80 C). This clonotype was seen repeatedly, ten times or more. Its target is not known. Synthesis of cDNA was accomplished via 5'RACE employing 10-nucleotide random UMIs. Each CDR3 protein is one row after TCRdb ran MiXCR on the 5' RACE reads. The top ten clones hold around 6% of a sample with around 46,000 distinct CDR3 sequences, around 4.3% of them seen once. The receptor was derived from a woman aged 55-69 years with multiple sclerosis. Sequencing was carried out using PBMCs.

CDR3 loop: CASSLALQGNQPQHF. The CDR3 DNA reads as TGTGCCAGCAGCTTAGCGCTACAGGGCAATCAGCCCCAGCATTTT. The chain carries TRBV7-2 and TRBJ1-5, with a tentative D call TRBD1 (5 bases). Germline V lookup: CDR1 SGHTA, CDR2 FQGNSA. The CDR3 has 15 residues. Trimming cost V 0 bases and J 2 bases, with 8 bases left between them.